The present T cell receptor (beta chain) was sequenced within a study of blood T cell repertoires in COVID-19. Study at large: COVID-19 samples, acute and convalescent, were from the United States, Italy and Spain.

Assignment of participants to cohorts was predicated upon participant-reported clinical history. All recovered Cohort 3 donors got two negative PCRs, got clearance, or saw symptom resolution. In the study's own analysis: Estimation of nucleated cell counts was performed using reference gene primer amplification. TCRdb's copy holds only in-frame clones and misses some; the assay was immunoSEQ multiplex PCR. The V and J calls and clone size come from that table; D and trimming were worked out from the DNA. The sample lists 250,000 to 350,000 clones, 70% to 90% occurring once. The CDR3 loop spans 16 amino acids. The V end lost 4 bases, the J end lost 10 bases, and 24 bases lay between the germline ends. Germline CDR1 is SGDLS and CDR2 is YYNGEE.

The sample consisted of PBMCs or T cells enriched from blood (not recorded which). This TCR derives from a woman aged 30 to 39 who had recovered from COVID-19. This sequence joins TRBV9 and TRBJ2-1; TRBD2 is a possible D gene (6 bases). CDR3 in DNA: TGTGCCAGCAGCCCCCAGCCCCCTCAGACTAGACAAGAGCAGTTCTTC. Translation gives CASSPQPPQTRQEQFF. Variable domain in full (rest from reference TRBV9 and TRBJ2-1): DSGVTQTPKHLITATGQRVTLRCSPRSGDLSVYWYQQSLDQGLQFLIQYYNGEERAKGNILERFSAQQFPDLHSELNLSSLELGDSALYFCASSPQPPQTRQEQFFGPGTRLTVL.